These T cell receptor beta chains were read from a single sample in a study of early T cells in non-severe SARS-CoV-2 infection. TCRdb used MiXCR to reprocess the 5' RACE reads, holding one entry per CDR3 protein. The profile shows roughly 72,000 distinct CDR3 sequences, 9.5% to 15% of them singletons. The sample consisted of whole blood. All receptors derive from an adult who was a healthcare worker with PCR-confirmed SARS-CoV-2 infection or an uninfected control (not recorded which). Each CDR3 is given with its conserved first and last residue. The D gene is left open where the match is weak. The listing skips clone size in some rows; elsewhere it reads once, few, many or a size class.

>few|TRBV5-5|NA|13|TRBJ2-7
TGTGCCAGCAGCTTGGTTGGATCCTACGAGCAGTACTTC
CASSLVGSYEQYF
>many|TRBV6-1|NA|14|TRBJ2-3
TGTGCCAGCAGTGAGGCGACAGGAGGAGGTACGCAGTATTTT
CASSEATGGGTQYF
>few|TRBV20-1|NA|15|TRBJ2-4
TGCAGTGCTAGGAGGGGCGGGAACGAACAAAACATTCAGTACTTC
CSARRGGNEQNIQYF
>NA|TRBV5-4|NA|14|TRBJ2-1
TGTGCCAGCAGCTTACACGGGACTTCTGATGAGCAGTTCTTC
CASSLHGTSDEQFF
>NA|TRBV29-1|TRBD2|16|TRBJ2-3
TGCAGCGGGACGGGAGGACTAGCGGGGCTCACAGATACGCAGTATTTT
CSGTGGLAGLTDTQYF
>many|TRBV6-2/TRBV6-3|TRBD1|17|TRBJ1-1
TGTGCCAGCAGTTTTGGGACAGGGGTACCTATGAACACTGAAGCTTTCTTT
CASSFGTGVPMNTEAFF
>NA|TRBV5-1|TRBD2|15|TRBJ2-7
TGCGCCAGCAGCTTTCAGCGGGGCGGCCGCTACGAGCAGTACTTC
CASSFQRGGRYEQYF
>few|TRBV29-1|NA|15|TRBJ2-3
TGCAGCGTTGAAGGGGTAGAATACCGCACAGATACGCAGTATTTT
CSVEGVEYRTDTQYF
>NA|TRBV7-2|TRBD2|19|TRBJ2-3
TGTGCCAGCAGCTTAGCCCTAGGGACTAGCGGGTTCACCGCAGATACGCAGTATTTT
CASSLALGTSGFTADTQYF
>NA|TRBV28|TRBD1|16|TRBJ2-7
TGTGCCAGCAGTGCTCGGACAGGACCGGTACGCTACGAGCAGTACTTC
CASSARTGPVRYEQYF
>many|TRBV11-2|NA|14|TRBJ1-1
TGTGCCAGCAGCTTAATTGAGGATGGCACTGAAGCTTTCTTT
CASSLIEDGTEAFF
>few|TRBV29-1|NA|15|TRBJ2-5
TGCAGCGTTGGGAAGGAGGGGGTGCCGCAAGAGACCCAGTACTTC
CSVGKEGVPQETQYF
>many|TRBV7-9|NA|12|TRBJ1-1
TGTGCCAGCAGCCCCGGGGGTAGGAGAGCTTTCTTT
CASSPGGRRAFF
>NA|TRBV7-9|NA|13|TRBJ2-7
TGTGCCAGCAGCTTAGTGGGCGGGTACGAGCAGTACTTC
CASSLVGGYEQYF
>NA|TRBV6-5|TRBD2|14|TRBJ2-7
TGTGCCAGCAGTTATGGGGGGGACGGCTACGAGCAGTACTTC
CASSYGGDGYEQYF
>few|TRBV7-9|NA|11|TRBJ1-1
TGTGCCAGCAGCGAAACAAATGAAGCTTTCTTT
CASSETNEAFF
>NA|TRBV30|TRBD1|14|TRBJ2-5
TGTGCCTGGAGTGGACACAGGGGACCAGAGACCCAGTACTTC
CAWSGHRGPETQYF
>many|TRBV3-2|NA|17|TRBJ2-5
TGTGCCAGCAGCCAAGTGTGCGGTCAGACGTACCAAGAGACCCAGTACTTC
CASSQVCGQTYQETQYF
>NA|TRBV20-1|TRBD1|15|TRBJ2-2
TGCAGTGCTCGGCCGAGACAGGGTAACACCGGGGAGCTGTTTTTT
CSARPRQGNTGELFF
>many|TRBV11-2|TRBD2|17|TRBJ2-7
TGTGCCAGCAGCGCTGGGACTAGCGGGGCCTGGATTAGGGAGCAGTACTTC
CASSAGTSGAWIREQYF
>NA|TRBV18|NA|13|TRBJ1-2
TGTGCCAGCTCACCAGGACAGATGCAAGGCTACACCTTC
CASSPGQMQGYTF
>many|TRBV27|NA|13|TRBJ2-7
TGTGCCAGCAGTTTATCACCCGCCTACGAGCAGTACTTC
CASSLSPAYEQYF
>NA|TRBV12-3/TRBV12-4|NA|13|TRBJ1-2
TGTGCCAGCAGCGGGGACGGGGACTATGGCTACACCTTC
CASSGDGDYGYTF
>many|TRBV29-1|TRBD2|15|TRBJ2-3
TGCAGCGTTGATCGGCCAGCGGGAGCGCCAGATACGCAGTATTTT
CSVDRPAGAPDTQYF
>few|TRBV5-1|NA|14|TRBJ1-5
TGCGCCAGCAGCTTGGGGGAGAAGAATCAGCCCCAGCATTTT
CASSLGEKNQPQHF
>many|TRBV2|NA|11|TRBJ2-7
TGTGCCAGCAGTGAGGTTGGGGAGCAGTACTTC
CASSEVGEQYF
>few|TRBV7-9|NA|15|TRBJ1-4
TGTGCCAGCAGCTTAGTCCAGGGGAAAAATGAAAAACTGTTTTTT
CASSLVQGKNEKLFF
>NA|TRBV29-1|NA|15|TRBJ1-2
TGCAGCGTTGCCCTAGGGCAGGGTCGGAACTATGGCTACACCTTC
CSVALGQGRNYGYTF
>many|TRBV18|NA|15|TRBJ1-1
TGTGCCAGCTCACTCTGGCGAAAGGGAGACACTGAAGCTTTCTTT
CASSLWRKGDTEAFF
>NA|TRBV12-3/TRBV12-4|TRBD1|16|TRBJ1-5
TGTGCCAGCAGTGGCTTTGCAGGGGGCGGCAATCAGCCCCAGCATTTT
CASSGFAGGGNQPQHF
>NA|TRBV29-1|NA|11|TRBJ1-2
TGCAGCGTTAACTCAGAGGGTGGCTACACCTTC
CSVNSEGGYTF
>NA|TRBV28|NA|13|TRBJ1-2
TGTGCCAGCAGTTACCCCCGGACAGCCGGCTACACCTTC
CASSYPRTAGYTF
>NA|TRBV11-2|TRBD1|15|TRBJ2-7
TGTGCCAGCAGGCACCCGGGACAGTTCCCCTACGAGCAGTACTTC
CASRHPGQFPYEQYF
>NA|TRBV5-1|NA|14|TRBJ2-7
TGCGCCAGCAGCTTGGTCGGCGCCTCCTACGAGCAGTACTTC
CASSLVGASYEQYF
>many|TRBV6-2/TRBV6-3|NA|13|TRBJ1-5
TGTGCCAGCAGAGGACATATCAATCAGCCCCAGCATTTT
CASRGHINQPQHF
>many|TRBV12-3/TRBV12-4|TRBD1|13|TRBJ1-1
TGTGCCAGCAGGAGAACAGGGGGCACTGAAGCTTTCTTT
CASRRTGGTEAFF
>many|TRBV7-2|NA|14|TRBJ2-1
TGTGCCAGCAGCTTAGGAGGAGCCGGGGTCGAGCAGTTCTTC
CASSLGGAGVEQFF
>NA|TRBV20-1|NA|14|TRBJ2-1
TGCAGTGCTAGAGATAGCAGCTCCTACAATGAGCAGTTCTTC
CSARDSSSYNEQFF
>NA|TRBV7-2|TRBD1|13|TRBJ1-2
TGTGCCAGCAGCCTCCCAGGGGGCTATGGCTACACCTTC
CASSLPGGYGYTF
>many|TRBV11-2|NA|13|TRBJ2-2
TGTGCCAGCAGCTTAGTTCGTGGAAAAGAGCTGTTTTTT
CASSLVRGKELFF
>few|TRBV6-1|NA|14|TRBJ2-1
TGTGCCAGCAGTGAAGGGCTAGACTCTAAAGAGCAGTTCTTC
CASSEGLDSKEQFF
>NA|TRBV28|NA|18|TRBJ1-3
TGTGCCAGCAGTTTAGTCCGCGGCAGGGCCGTATCTGGAAACACCATATATTTT
CASSLVRGRAVSGNTIYF
>NA|TRBV27|NA|14|TRBJ2-4
TGTGCCAGCAGTTCGCTACTAGCCAAAAACATTCAGTACTTC
CASSSLLAKNIQYF
>many|TRBV6-2/TRBV6-3|TRBD1|16|TRBJ1-1
TGTGCCAGCAGTTACACCAAGACAGGGACCTCAGCTGAAGCTTTCTTT
CASSYTKTGTSAEAFF
>many|TRBV27|NA|14|TRBJ2-7
TGTGCCAGCAGTTTGGTTGACAACCCCCACGAGCAGTACTTC
CASSLVDNPHEQYF
>NA|TRBV7-2|NA|13|TRBJ2-7
TGTGCCAGCAGCCCAAGGATCTCTCACGAGCAGTACTTC
CASSPRISHEQYF
>NA|TRBV11-2|NA|12|TRBJ1-1
TGTGCCACCATAGGCGAGCATCCCGAAGCTTTCTTT
CATIGEHPEAFF
>NA|TRBV20-1|NA|15|TRBJ2-1
TGCAGTGCCAGCAAGGACTCGAGGGGGTACAATGAGCAGTTCTTC
CSASKDSRGYNEQFF
>NA|TRBV28|NA|13|TRBJ2-7
TGTGCCAGCAGTTCACAGGTCTCCTACGAGCAGTACTTC
CASSSQVSYEQYF
>NA|TRBV30|NA|14|TRBJ1-1
TGTGCCTGGACCCCGGGCAGGGGCAACACTGAAGCTTTCTTT
CAWTPGRGNTEAFF
>NA|TRBV29-1|NA|10|TRBJ2-1
TGCAGCGTTGGCTACAATGAGCAGTTCTTC
CSVGYNEQFF
>few|TRBV5-1|NA|14|TRBJ2-2
TGCGCCAGCAAGGGTACAGCCAACACCGGGGAGCTGTTTTTT
CASKGTANTGELFF
>NA|TRBV6-5|NA|16|TRBJ2-1
TGTGCCAGCAGTTACAACAGGGCAGGAAAGAACAATGAGCAGTTCTTC
CASSYNRAGKNNEQFF